This paragraph reports one T cell receptor (beta chain). V was trimmed by 2 bases and J by 8 bases, leaving 15 bases between them. The CDR3 length is 14 residues. Germline V gene sequence: CDR1 MNHEY, CDR2 SVGEGT. As processed by the authors: Reference gene primers were amplified, and this amplification served to estimate nucleated cell counts. Repertoires were generated with immunoSEQ multiplex PCR, while TCRdb's copy carries only in-frame clones and drops some. That table furnishes V, J and clone size, whereas the DNA furnished D and trimming. This sample has approximately 240,000 clones, with around 80% found just once. This specimen belongs to a study of blood T cell repertoires in COVID-19. Across the study: Spain, Italy and the United States supplied samples that represented acute and convalescent COVID-19.

This TCR was recovered from a woman aged 40-49 years who had recovered from COVID-19. The V call is TRBV6-2 or TRBV6-3, the J call TRBJ1-2; a possible D gene is TRBD1 (6 bases). The sequencing sample was made of peripheral blood. The CDR3 protein is CASSYRQAFGGYTF. CDR3 nucleotides: TGTGCCAGCAGTTACCGACAGGCGTTCGGAGGCTACACCTTC.